Each of the 19 T cell receptor beta chains below was sequenced from the same sample in a study of CD8 T cells in Susac syndrome (dated by TCRdb to the late 2010s). The library was made by the immunoSEQ multiplex PCR assay. RNA was extracted using the RNeasy kit, and roughly 0.5 to 1 ug of the RNA was reverse transcribed with random hexamers. TCRdb handled the public reads itself, with Q25 trimming in fastp and clone calling in MiXCR, and kept productive beta chains. Rows are unified per CDR3 protein, each entry keeping the most common DNA and genes. This sample gives about 84,000 distinct CDR3 sequences in total; about 96% of them show up just once. The ten largest clones add up to roughly 0.45% of the sample. The specimen was CD8+ T cells from PBMCs. Receptors originate from a human donor with Susac syndrome.

The genes are TRBV29-1 and TRBJ2-1, with 11 positions matching TRBD1. The V segment lost 7 bases and the J segment 9 bases; nucleotides outside the gene matches: 8. Germline assignment: CDR1 SQVTM and CDR2 ANQGSEA. The CDR3 contains 13 residues. Here the CDR3 DNA reads TGCAGCGAAGGACAGGGGGCGTTCGGTGAGCAGTTCTTC. Translated, it gives CSEGQGAFGEQFF.

In DNA, the CDR3 is TGCAGCGTTGAAAAGGCGGCTGGCTACACCTTC. Protein product: CSVEKAAGYTF. The gene calls are TRBV29-1 and TRBJ1-2, with unresolved D. The V gene lost 2 bases and the J gene lost 7 bases, with 8 bases spanning the gap. CDR3 length: 11 amino acids. Germline V lookup: CDR1 SQVTM, CDR2 ANQGSEA.

The chain couples TRBV7-2 to TRBJ2-5; D remains unclear. The CDR3 contains 14 residues. Germline CDR1 and CDR2: SGHTA and FQGNSA. Trimming removed 4 bases from V and 5 bases from J, with 14 bases in between. The CDR3 region is CASSSDITGETQYF. The CDR3 DNA reads as TGTGCCAGCAGCTCTGACATCACTGGGGAGACCCAGTACTTC.

This clonotype has just one count. V usage is TRBV7-9 and J usage is TRBJ2-7; possible D gene TRBD1, 6 bases. Trimming removed 1 base from V and 2 bases from J, with 9 bases in between. This CDR3 is 14 amino acids long. Germline lookup yields CDR1 SEHNR and CDR2 FQNEAQ (reference sequence). CDR3 in amino acids: CASSLEDSPYEQYV. The CDR3 DNA sequence: TGTGCCAGCAGCTTAGAGGACAGCCCCTACGAGCAGTACGTC.

The chain uses TRBV20-1 and TRBJ2-7; 8 nucleotides line up with TRBD1. Looked up from germline, CDR1 is DFQATT and CDR2 is SNEGSKA (reference sequence). The trim removed 0 bases at V and 3 bases at J, leaving 7 bases unmatched. The CDR3 sequence is 15 residues long. The CDR3 loop reads CSARDLGQGLYEQYF. The DNA for the CDR3 is TGCAGTGCTAGAGATCTTGGACAGGGTCTCTACGAGCAGTACTTC.

This chain connects TRBV28 to TRBJ1-5; D gene uncertain. Per the germline V gene, CDR1 is MDHEN and CDR2 is SYDVKM. The CDR3 loop spans 11 amino acids. V lost 6 bases, J lost 9 bases, and 9 bases lay in between. CDR3 nucleotide sequence: TGTGCCAGCAGCCGAGGGAGGCCCCAGCATTTT. This gives the protein CASSRGRPQHF.

The rearrangement links TRBV27 to TRBJ2-3; 11 bases are shared with TRBD2. The CDR3 loop spans 20 amino acids. The germline gives CDR1 MNHEY, CDR2 SMNVEV (reference sequence). J was trimmed by 2 bases and V by 0 bases; bases with no gene match: 13. The CDR3 reads CASSLSIRQTSGTYTDTQYF. The CDR3 coding sequence is TGTGCCAGCAGTTTATCGATTCGCCAGACTAGCGGGACGTACACAGATACGCAGTATTTT.

The chain links TRBV3-1 to TRBJ2-3, with 10 bases identical to TRBD2. The CDR3 sequence is 18 residues long. In germline, CDR1 is LGHDT, CDR2 YNNKEL (reference sequence). The V gene end was trimmed by 1 base and the J gene end by 2 bases; junction bases not matched to a gene: 9. CDR3 bases: TGTGCCAGCAGCCAAGGGCTAGCGGGAGCCACTTACACAGATACGCAGTATTTT. Protein: CASSQGLAGATYTDTQYF.

This chain links TRBV28 with TRBJ2-5; no firm D call. The CDR3 has 14 amino acids. Per the germline V gene, CDR1 is MDHEN and CDR2 is SYDVKM. Trimming cost V 4 bases and J 2 bases, with 11 bases left between them. The chain's CDR3 is CASSYSDGQETQYF. DNA of the CDR3: TGTGCCAGCAGTTACTCCGACGGGCAAGAGACCCAGTACTTC.

This sequence joins TRBV7-8 and TRBJ2-6; D is uncertain. The germline V gene encodes CDR1 SGHVS and CDR2 FQNEAQ. Trimming removed 1 base from V and 4 bases from J, with 14 bases in between. CDR3 length equals 17 residues. CDR3 nucleotides: TGTGCCAGCAGCTTAGGCGCCCTTCTGGGGGGGGCCAACGTCCTGACTTTC. Translation gives CASSLGALLGGANVLTF.

The rearrangement links TRBV20-1 to TRBJ2-7; D may be TRBD2 (6 bases). Germline loops: CDR1 DFQATT, CDR2 SNEGSKA (reference sequence). V lost 0 bases and J lost 2, with 20 bases in between. The CDR3 runs 17 residues. The CDR3 loop is CSARDPHPPGGTYEQYF. The CDR3, as DNA: TGCAGTGCTAGAGACCCCCATCCCCCCGGGGGAACCTACGAGCAGTACTTC.

Here the CDR3 reads CATSETGELFF. DNA of the CDR3: TGTGCCACCAGTGAGACCGGGGAGCTGTTTTTT. The rearrangement joins TRBV24-1 to TRBJ2-2, with D uncertain. CDR1 KGHDR and CDR2 SFDVKD come from the germline V gene. Between the trimmed V and J ends, which lost 4 bases and 5 bases, there was a span of 1 base. CDR3 size: 11 residues.

This clonotype was detected once. This chain joins TRBV4-2 and TRBJ1-2; TRBD1 matches 7 bases. The J segment lost 0 bases and the V segment lost 0 bases, leaving 7 bases of the junction unmatched. Germline V lookup: CDR1 LGHNA, CDR2 YNFKEQ. This CDR3 contains 17 residues. CDR3 sequence reads: CASSQEGTVRSNYGYTF. The CDR3 DNA is TGTGCCAGCAGCCAAGAAGGGACAGTAAGATCTAACTATGGCTACACCTTC.

V and J are TRBV6-1 and TRBJ2-1; D may be TRBD2 (7 bases). The CDR3 is 13 residues long. Germline V lookup: CDR1 MNHNS, CDR2 SASEGT. Trimming cost V 6 bases and J 8 bases, with 14 bases left between them. CDR3 sequence reads: CASRYGGQDEQFF. CDR3 nucleotides: TGTGCCAGCAGGTACGGGGGGCAGGATGAGCAGTTCTTC.

The chain combines TRBV15 with TRBJ2-2, with TRBD1 as a possible D gene (5 bases). Looked up from germline, CDR1 is LNHNV and CDR2 is YYDKDF (reference sequence). The CDR3 has 14 residues. Trimming shortened V by 8 bases and J by 1 base, and 11 bases separated the two germline ends. CDR3 protein: CATSQGRNTGELFF. In DNA, the CDR3 is TGTGCCACCTCGCAGGGTAGGAACACCGGGGAGCTGTTTTTT.

The chain couples TRBV9 to TRBJ1-4; D gene uncertain. The CDR3 is 13 residues long. Trimming removed 0 bases from V and 8 bases from J, with 8 bases in between. Per the germline V gene, CDR1 is SGDLS and CDR2 is YYNGEE. CDR3 amino acids: CASSVGGKEKLFF. The CDR3 DNA reads as TGTGCCAGCAGCGTAGGAGGAAAGGAAAAACTGTTTTTT.

As DNA, the CDR3 is TGCGCCAGCAGCTGGACGGCCTACAATGAGCAGTTCTTC. It specifies CASSWTAYNEQFF. The V call is TRBV5-1, the J call TRBJ2-1; D uncertain. Germline V gene sequence: CDR1 SGHRS, CDR2 YFSETQ. The CDR3 has 13 amino acids. V was trimmed by 3 bases and J by 2 bases, leaving 6 bases between them.

V usage is TRBV20-1 and J usage is TRBJ1-2, with D perhaps matching TRBD1 (6 bases). V was cut by 4 bases and J by 4 bases, with 10 bases left in between. There are 12 residues in the CDR3. Germline CDR1 is DFQATT and CDR2 is SNEGSKA (reference sequence). The CDR3 region is CSATGDGYGYTF. The CDR3 DNA sequence: TGCAGTGCTACAGGGGATGGCTATGGCTACACCTTC.

The rearrangement joins TRBV30 to TRBJ1-5; D unresolved. CDR1 is GTSNPN and CDR2 is SVGIG in the germline V gene (reference sequence). V lost 3 bases to trimming and J lost 7 bases, with 16 bases between them. The length of the CDR3 is 14 residues. The CDR3 region is CAWRESVPGQPQHF. Here the CDR3 DNA reads TGTGCCTGGAGGGAGTCGGTCCCCGGGCAGCCCCAGCATTTT.